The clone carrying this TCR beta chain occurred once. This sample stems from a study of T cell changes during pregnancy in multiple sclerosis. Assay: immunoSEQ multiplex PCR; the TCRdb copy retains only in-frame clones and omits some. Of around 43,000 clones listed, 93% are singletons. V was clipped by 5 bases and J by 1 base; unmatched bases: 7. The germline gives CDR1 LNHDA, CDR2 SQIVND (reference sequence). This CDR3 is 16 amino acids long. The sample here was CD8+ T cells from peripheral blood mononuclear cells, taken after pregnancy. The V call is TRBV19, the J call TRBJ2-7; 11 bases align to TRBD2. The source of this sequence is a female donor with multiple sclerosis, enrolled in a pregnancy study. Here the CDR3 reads CASSSTSGTLSYEQYF. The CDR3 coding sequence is TGTGCCAGTAGTTCGACTAGCGGGACTCTATCCTACGAGCAGTACTTC. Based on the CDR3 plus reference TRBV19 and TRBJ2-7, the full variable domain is DGGITQSPKYLFRKEGQNVTLSCEQNLNHDAMYWYRQDPGQGLRLIYYSQIVNDFQKGDIAEGYSVSREKKESFPLTVTSAQKNPTAFYLCASSSTSGTLSYEQYFGPGTRLTVT.